The 18 T cell receptor beta chains below were found in one sample sequenced in a study of cytomegalovirus exposure and HLA in healthy donors. The primer mix had 60 Vbeta and 13 Jbeta primers. Assay used: immunoSEQ multiplex PCR; TCRdb lists only in-frame clones, some missing. Of 180,000 or so clones in the sample, approximately 71% were seen once. Sequenced sample: PBMCs. The receptor set was obtained from a woman aged 40 to 50 in good health and CMV-seropositive.

This clone was counted only a few times. The rearrangement links TRBV4-2 to TRBJ2-7, with 10 positions matching TRBD2. The CDR3 totals 15 residues. V shed 1 base and J 5 bases; nucleotides not matched to a gene: 5. Germline lookup yields CDR1 LGHNA and CDR2 YNFKEQ. DNA of the CDR3: TGTGCCAGCAGCCAAGGAAGCGGGAGGGCCAACGAGCAGTACTTC. The encoded protein is CASSQGSGRANEQYF.

This clone showed up just a few times. The V call is TRBV6-5, the J call TRBJ1-2; unclear D gene. The CDR3 runs 12 residues. Trimming stripped 6 bases from V and 7 bases from J, with 12 bases between. From germline, CDR1 is MNHEY and CDR2 SVGAGI. DNA for the CDR3: TGTGCCAGCAGGACTGGATTGGGTGGCTACACCTTC. This codes for CASRTGLGGYTF.

The chain has TRBV2 and TRBJ2-7; D might be TRBD2 (5 bases). The V gene lost 6 bases and the J gene lost 6 bases, with 15 bases spanning the gap. The CDR3 extends over 13 amino acids. CDR1 and CDR2 (germline): SNHLY, FYNNEI. CDR3 sequence: CASSVDYEGEQYF. CDR3 sequence (DNA): TGTGCCAGCAGCGTAGACTACGAGGGCGAGCAGTACTTC.

CDR3: CASRVAVSSYEQYF. The DNA of the CDR3 is TGTGCCAGCCGAGTAGCGGTCAGCTCCTACGAGCAGTACTTC. The rearrangement uses TRBV6-6 and TRBJ2-5; possible D gene TRBD2, 6 bases. The end of the DNA fits TRBJ2-7 better, so the J call may be wrong. The CDR3 covers 14 residues. Germline V gives CDR1 MNHNY, CDR2 SVGAGI (reference sequence).

V usage is TRBV25-1 and J usage is TRBJ1-6, with D maybe TRBD1 (5 bases). CDR3 length equals 16 residues. The germline CDR1 and CDR2 sequences are MGHDK and SYGVNS. V dropped 7 bases and J dropped 12 bases, with 25 bases sitting between them. The CDR3 loop is CASNRQRRGPWKPLHF. DNA for the CDR3: TGTGCCAGCAATAGGCAGAGAAGGGGTCCCTGGAAACCCCTCCACTTT. Variable domain in full (rest from reference TRBV25-1 and TRBJ1-6): EADIYQTPRYLVIGTGKKITLECSQTMGHDKMYWYQQDPGMELHLIHYSYGVNSTEKGDLSSESTVSRIRTEHFPLTLESARPSHTSQYLCASNRQRRGPWKPLHFGNGTRLTVT.

The CDR3 DNA follows: TGTGCCAGCAGCTTAGGTTTAGCGGGAGGGCTAAATGAGCAGTTCTTC. Its protein product is CASSLGLAGGLNEQFF. The chain uses TRBV7-6 and TRBJ2-1; 11 bases line up with TRBD2. The CDR3 spans 16 residues. The V gene end was trimmed by 1 base and the J gene end by 7 bases; junction bases not matched to a gene: 6. Germline V gene data show CDR1 as SGHVS and CDR2 as FNYEAQ.

The chain has TRBV5-1 and TRBJ2-6; TRBD2 aligns across 7 bases. The CDR3 consists of 15 residues. The J segment lost 2 bases and the V segment lost 2 bases, leaving 1 base of the junction unmatched. The V gene's germline CDR1 is SGHRS and CDR2 YFSETQ. This CDR3 reads CASSFGGAGANVLTF. CDR3 in DNA: TGCGCCAGCAGCTTTGGGGGGGCTGGGGCCAACGTCCTGACTTTC.

V is TRBV6-4 and J is TRBJ2-7, with 9 positions matching TRBD1. Looked up from germline, CDR1 is MRHNA and CDR2 is SNTAGT. There are 15 residues in the CDR3. V shed 2 bases, J shed 1 base, and the junction held 3 bases outside the gene matches. The CDR3, as DNA: TGTGCCAGCAGTGACCGGGACAGGGTTTCCTACGAGCAGTACTTC. Protein: CASSDRDRVSYEQYF.

The chain carries TRBV6-1 and TRBJ2-7; 7 bases agree with TRBD2. Germline CDR1 and CDR2: MNHNS and SASEGT. This CDR3 is built from 14 residues. The J segment lost 3 bases and the V segment lost 6 bases, leaving 8 bases of the junction unmatched. The CDR3, as DNA: TGTGCCAGCAGGTCGACTAGCAGCAACTACGAGCAGTACTTC. Protein product: CASRSTSSNYEQYF.

This chain links TRBV4-3 with TRBJ1-2; TRBD1 matches 7 bases. Germline V gives CDR1 LGHNA, CDR2 YSLEER. This CDR3 spans 15 amino acids. V was clipped by 2 bases and J by 3 bases; unmatched bases: 6. CDR3 nucleotide sequence: TGCGCCAGCAGCCAAAACACAGGGGTCCACTATGGCTACACCTTC. This gives the protein CASSQNTGVHYGYTF.

The chain is built from TRBV6-5 and TRBJ2-3; maybe TRBD2 (5 bases). Per the germline V gene, CDR1 is MNHEY and CDR2 is SVGAGI. Trimming removed 2 bases at V and 2 bases at J, with 11 bases between. CDR3 length: 15 residues. The CDR3 here is CASSYEGRATDTQYF. The DNA for the CDR3 is TGTGCCAGCAGTTACGAGGGAAGGGCCACAGATACGCAGTATTTT.

J is TRBJ2-7 and V is TRBV18; TRBD2 aligns across 7 bases. The CDR3 contains 15 residues. Germline values: CDR1 KGHSH, CDR2 LQKENI. V lost 1 base and J lost 0; bases outside the gene matches: 3. As DNA, the CDR3 is TGTGCCAGCTCACCACAGGCTAGCGGCTCCTACGAGCAGTACTTC. Its protein product is CASSPQASGSYEQYF.

This chain uses TRBV5-1 with TRBJ2-5; possibly TRBD2 for D (7 bases). The J call may be mistaken, given a closer DNA end match to TRBJ2-7. The CDR3 has 16 amino acids. Germline V CDR1 and CDR2: SGHRS, YFSETQ. CDR3: CASSLAKGGGPHEQYF. Written as DNA, the CDR3 is TGCGCCAGCAGCTTGGCCAAAGGGGGAGGGCCCCACGAGCAGTACTTC.

V is TRBV19 and J is TRBJ2-1; unclear D gene. Trimming removed 5 bases at V and 5 bases at J, with 10 bases between. The CDR3 consists of 13 residues. Germline V gene sequence: CDR1 LNHDA, CDR2 SQIVND (reference sequence). For the CDR3, the DNA is TGTGCCAGTAGTGAGAACGATAACAATGAGCAGTTCTTC. Translated, it gives CASSENDNNEQFF.

The V call is TRBV7-9, the J call TRBJ1-2; D gene ambiguous. V was pared by 2 bases and J by 7 bases, with 5 bases between. The CDR3 spans 11 residues. The germline CDR1 and CDR2 sequences are SEHNR and FQNEAQ (reference sequence). The CDR3 region is CASSLFIGYTF. The CDR3 DNA follows: TGTGCCAGCAGCTTATTCATTGGCTACACCTTC.

CDR3 amino acids: CASRQDYEQYF. The CDR3 DNA reads as TGTGCCAGCCGACAGGATTACGAGCAGTACTTC. The V call is TRBV25-1, the J call TRBJ2-7, with D possibly TRBD1 on 6 matching bases. Germline-derived CDR1 and CDR2 are MGHDK and SYGVNS. The CDR3 extends over 11 amino acids. V was cut by 8 bases and J by 4 bases, with 9 bases left in between.

V and J are TRBV28 and TRBJ1-2, with D unresolved. V gave up 6 bases and J gave up 4 bases, with 12 bases separating them. The germline V gene encodes CDR1 MDHEN and CDR2 SYDVKM. The CDR3 sequence is 13 residues long. CDR3 sequence reads: CASSPSAGYGYTF. The CDR3 region has the DNA TGTGCCAGCAGCCCTTCGGCGGGCTATGGCTACACCTTC.

This clone was recorded once. The chain recombines TRBV11-1 with TRBJ1-2; 11 nucleotides align to TRBD1. J gave up 6 bases and V 5 bases, and 2 bases lay outside the gene matches. The V gene's germline CDR1 is SGHAT and CDR2 FQDESV (reference sequence). The CDR3 covers 13 residues. The CDR3 protein is CASSQGQGDGYTF. In DNA form, the CDR3 reads TGTGCCAGCAGCCAGGGACAGGGGGATGGCTACACCTTC.